The present T cell receptor (beta chain) was sequenced within a study of blood T cell repertoires in COVID-19. Study information: The samples span acute and convalescent COVID-19 from the United States, Italy and Spain. Sample material is recorded as cDNA or gDNA derived from T cells, B-cell-depleted T cells, or PBMCs.

Original data processing: For nucleated cells, counts were estimated from reference gene primer amplification. Profiled with immunoSEQ multiplex PCR; TCRdb holds only in-frame clones, not every one. Clone size and V and J calls were adopted from that table, with D and trimming inferred from the DNA. Seen here are more than 95,000 clones, around three quarters observed once, and the top ten hold approximately 35%. Per germline, CDR1 PRHDT and CDR2 FYEKMQ (reference sequence). V dropped 0 bases and J dropped 9; count of bases not matched to a gene: 5. This CDR3 contains 14 residues. The chain carries TRBV13 and TRBJ1-5; TRBD1 agrees at 7 bases. The sample consisted of peripheral blood. The sequence derives from a man aged 40-50 years with active or convalescent COVID-19. Here the CDR3 reads CASSLGPQGGPQHF. The DNA for the CDR3 is TGTGCCAGCAGCTTAGGCCCCCAGGGGGGGCCCCAGCATTTT.